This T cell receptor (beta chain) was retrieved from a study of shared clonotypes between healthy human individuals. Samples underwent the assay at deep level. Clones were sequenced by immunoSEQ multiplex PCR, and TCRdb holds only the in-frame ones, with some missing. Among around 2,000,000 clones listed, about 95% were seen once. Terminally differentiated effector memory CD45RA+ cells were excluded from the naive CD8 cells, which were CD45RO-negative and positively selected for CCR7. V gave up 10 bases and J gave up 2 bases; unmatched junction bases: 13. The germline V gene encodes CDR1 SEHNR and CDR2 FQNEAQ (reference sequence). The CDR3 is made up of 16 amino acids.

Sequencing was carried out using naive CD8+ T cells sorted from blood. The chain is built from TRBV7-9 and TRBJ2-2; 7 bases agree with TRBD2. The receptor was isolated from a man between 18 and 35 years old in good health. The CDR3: CATAPAAGPNTGELFF. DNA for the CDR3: TGTGCCACCGCTCCGGCAGCGGGACCCAACACCGGGGAGCTGTTTTTT.